This TCR beta chain was captured in a study of type 1 regulatory T cells. Overall study context: This in vitro CD4 product, T-allo10, is enriched for Tr1 cells and alloantigen-specific.

Trimming removed 5 bases at V and 2 bases at J, with 7 bases between. Germline lookup yields CDR1 DFQATT and CDR2 SNEGSKA (reference sequence). The CDR3 covers 12 residues. TCRdb used MiXCR to reprocess the reads, holding one entry per CDR3 protein. Of fewer than 70,000 distinct CDR3 sequences in the sample, around 60% are singletons; the top ten hold 7.6%. Graft donor-derived T-allo10 cells were described as host-alloantigen-specific, anergic, and alloantigen-specifically suppressive. There are a few counts of this clonotype. The target antigen is unknown. The chain links TRBV20-1 to TRBJ1-3; D unresolved. The source of this sequence is a human donor in good health. The specimen was cultured T cells, either the whole culture or a sorted T cell fraction (not recorded which). The subset denotes: Tr1-enriched cell product generated in vitro against host alloantigens. The CDR3 DNA sequence: TGCAGTGCTTCACCAGCTGGAAACACCATATATTTT. It is translated as CSASPAGNTIYF.